This TCR beta chain was retrieved from a study of OX40 agonist ivuxolimab in advanced cancers. Overall study: Three patients got partial responses; one had hepatocellular carcinoma and two had cutaneous melanoma.

Measured with immunoSEQ multiplex PCR; TCRdb has only the in-frame clones, and not every one. This sample has some 20,000 clones, with roughly 78% found just once. The CDR3 is made up of 14 amino acids. The ends were cut back, 0 bases at V and 4 bases at J, with 11 bases in the middle. Germline lookup yields CDR1 SGDLS and CDR2 YYNGEE. This clone was detected once. The chain couples TRBV9 to TRBJ2-7; D gene unclear. The sequence came from an adult with an advanced solid tumor such as melanoma, head and neck, liver or kidney cancer. The material was CD4+ or CD8+ T cells sorted from blood, obtained in a trial of the OX40 agonist ivuxolimab. As DNA, the CDR3 is TGTGCCAGCAGCGTAGTAGACACCCCGTACGAGCAGTACTTC. Its translation: CASSVVDTPYEQYF.